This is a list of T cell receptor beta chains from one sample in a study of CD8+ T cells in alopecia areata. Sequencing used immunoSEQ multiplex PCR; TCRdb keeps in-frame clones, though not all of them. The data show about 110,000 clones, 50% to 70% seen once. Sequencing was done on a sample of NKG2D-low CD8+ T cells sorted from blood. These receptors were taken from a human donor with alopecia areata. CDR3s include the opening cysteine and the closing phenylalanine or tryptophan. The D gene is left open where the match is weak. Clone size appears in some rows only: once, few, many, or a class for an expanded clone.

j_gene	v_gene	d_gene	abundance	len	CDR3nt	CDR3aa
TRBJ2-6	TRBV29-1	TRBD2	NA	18	TGCAGCGTTGAAAGTCTAGCGGGAGGAACGGACGGGGCCAACGTCCTGACTTTC	CSVESLAGGTDGANVLTF
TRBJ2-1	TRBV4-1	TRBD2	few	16	TGCGCCAGCAGCCAAGATATGGGTGGGACTAGAATTGTGCAGTTCTTC	CASSQDMGGTRIVQFF
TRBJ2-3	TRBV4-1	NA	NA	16	TGCGCCAGCAGCCAAGGGGCGGCGATATTGCCAGATACGCAGTATTTT	CASSQGAAILPDTQYF
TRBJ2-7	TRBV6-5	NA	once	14	TGTGCCAGCAGTCCCAAAGGCGGGGTCTACGAGCAGTACTTC	CASSPKGGVYEQYF
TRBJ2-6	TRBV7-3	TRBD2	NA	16	TGTGCCAGCAGCTTATGGGGGGGACGTGGGGCCAACGTCCTGACTTTC	CASSLWGGRGANVLTF
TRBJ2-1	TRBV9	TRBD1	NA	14	TGTGCCAGCAGTCGGACAGGGGCTCTCGATGAGCAGTTCTTC	CASSRTGALDEQFF
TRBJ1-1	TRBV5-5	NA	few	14	TGTGCCAGCAGCTTTCAAAGCTTGAACACTGAAGCTTTCTTT	CASSFQSLNTEAFF
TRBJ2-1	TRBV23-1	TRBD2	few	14	TGCGCCATCCGCGAGCGGGAGTTCGTCAATGAGCAGTTCTTC	CAIREREFVNEQFF
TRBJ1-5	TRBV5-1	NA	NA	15	TGCGCCAGCAGCTTGTTAGGGGAGGGCAATCAGCCCCAGCATTTT	CASSLLGEGNQPQHF
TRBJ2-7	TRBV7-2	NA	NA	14	TGTGCCAGCAGCCCCACACTGGGCCGAGGCGAGCAGTACTTC	CASSPTLGRGEQYF
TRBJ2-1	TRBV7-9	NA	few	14	TGTGCCAGCAGCAGTAGCGGAGAATACAATGAGCAGTTCTTC	CASSSSGEYNEQFF
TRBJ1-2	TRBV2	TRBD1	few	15	TGTGCCAGCAGTGAAGTCGGACAGGGCCACTATGGCTACACCTTC	CASSEVGQGHYGYTF
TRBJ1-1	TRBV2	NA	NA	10	TGTGCCAGCAGGGGATATGAAGCTTTCTTT	CASRGYEAFF
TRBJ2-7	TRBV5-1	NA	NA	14	TGCGCCAGCAGCTTGGGAGCGGGCGCCTACGAGCAGTACTTC	CASSLGAGAYEQYF
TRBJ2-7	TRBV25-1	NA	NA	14	TGTGCCAGCAGTGATGGGGGACGTGTATACGAGCAGTACTTC	CASSDGGRVYEQYF
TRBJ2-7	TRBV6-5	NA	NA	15	TGTGCCAGCAGTTATCGCCCGGACTCCTTCTACGAGCAGTACTTC	CASSYRPDSFYEQYF
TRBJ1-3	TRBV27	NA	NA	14	TGTGCCAGCAGTCCCGGGACAACCGGAAACACCATATATTTT	CASSPGTTGNTIYF
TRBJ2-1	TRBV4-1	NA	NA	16	TGCGCCAGTACGGGGGCGGCGTCAGGAGAGAGCAATGAGCAGTTCTTC	CASTGAASGESNEQFF
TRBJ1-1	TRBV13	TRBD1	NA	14	TGTGCCAGCAGCCCCGGGACAGAGAACACTGAAGCTTTCTTT	CASSPGTENTEAFF
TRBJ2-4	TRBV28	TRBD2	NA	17	TGTGCCAGCAGGGACAAAAGACTAGCGGGTGCCAAAAACATTCAGTACTTC	CASRDKRLAGAKNIQYF
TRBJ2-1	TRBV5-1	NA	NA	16	TGCGCCAGCAGCCCCGAGGGCCGGGGGCTCGGGAATGAGCAGTTCTTC	CASSPEGRGLGNEQFF
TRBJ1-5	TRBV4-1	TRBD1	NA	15	TGCGCCAGCAGCCAATACAGGGGAGGGAATCAGCCCCAGCATTTT	CASSQYRGGNQPQHF
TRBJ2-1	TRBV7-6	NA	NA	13	TGTGCCAGCAGCTTATACGAGTACAATGAGCAGTTCTTC	CASSLYEYNEQFF
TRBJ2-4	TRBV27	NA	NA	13	TGTGCCAGCAGTCTGACGGAGAAAAACATTCAGTACTTC	CASSLTEKNIQYF
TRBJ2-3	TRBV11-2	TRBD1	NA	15	TGTGCCAGCAGCTACCAGGACAGGGACCCAGATACGCAGTATTTT	CASSYQDRDPDTQYF
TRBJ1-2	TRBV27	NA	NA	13	TGTGCCAGCAGTTTATCGAGCCAACATGGCTACACCTTC	CASSLSSQHGYTF
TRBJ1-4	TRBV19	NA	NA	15	TGTGCCAGCTCCAATCCGGGCCCTTTTAATGAAAAACTGTTTTTT	CASSNPGPFNEKLFF
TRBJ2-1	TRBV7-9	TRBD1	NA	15	TGTGCCAGCAGGCGACCGGGACAGGGGTACAATGAGCAGTTCTTC	CASRRPGQGYNEQFF
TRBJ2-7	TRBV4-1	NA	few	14	TGCGCCAGCAGCCTGGGCGGGTCGAACTACGAGCAGTACTTC	CASSLGGSNYEQYF
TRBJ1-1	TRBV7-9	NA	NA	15	TGTGCCAGCAGCTTAGTATCGGGTATGAACACTGAAGCTTTCTTT	CASSLVSGMNTEAFF
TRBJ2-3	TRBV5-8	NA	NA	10	TGTGCCGGACGGACAGATACGCAGTATTTT	CAGRTDTQYF
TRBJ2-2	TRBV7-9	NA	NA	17	TGTGCCAGCACCCGGGCGAGCCGCATCCCGGGCACCGGGGAGCTGTTTTTT	CASTRASRIPGTGELFF